Listed here are 27 T cell receptor beta chains from one sample, sequenced in a study of shared clonotypes between healthy human individuals. Profiled with immunoSEQ multiplex PCR; TCRdb holds only in-frame clones, not every one. The sample includes around 2.1 million clones, approximately 96% seen only once; the top ten take 0.1% to 0.15%. Material: naive CD4+ T cells sorted from blood. Subset described: CD45RA+ positively selected. These TCRs come from a man aged 18 to 29 in good health.

This chain connects TRBV7-2 to TRBJ1-1; maybe TRBD1 (6 bases). Looked up from germline, CDR1 is SGHTA and CDR2 is FQGNSA. This CDR3 is built from 15 residues. V lost 6 bases and J lost 0, with 14 bases in between. DNA for the CDR3: TGTGCCAGCAGACGGACAGTACTATTGAACACTGAAGCTTTCTTT. This codes for CASRRTVLLNTEAFF.

The chain uses TRBV5-1 and TRBJ2-2; possibly TRBD1 or TRBD2 for D (5 bases each). This CDR3 has 15 residues. Trimming removed 4 bases from V and 7 bases from J, with 17 bases in between. Germline V lookup: CDR1 SGHRS, CDR2 YFSETQ. The CDR3 here is CASSLQDVGSGELFF. CDR3 in DNA: TGCGCCAGCAGCCTACAGGACGTGGGGAGCGGGGAGCTGTTTTTT.

The rearrangement joins TRBV19 to TRBJ2-3; 7 bases are shared with TRBD2. The J segment lost 1 base and the V segment lost 3 bases, leaving 4 bases of the junction unmatched. The CDR3 is 15 amino acids. Germline CDR1 is LNHDA and CDR2 is SQIVND (reference sequence). The CDR3: CASSIFAGGTDTQYF. DNA of the CDR3: TGTGCCAGTAGTATCTTCGCGGGGGGCACAGATACGCAGTATTTT.

This chain connects TRBV5-5 to TRBJ1-6; D is unclear. Deletions cut 3 bases from V and 0 bases from J, with 13 bases between. Looked up from germline, CDR1 is SGHKS and CDR2 is YYEKEE (reference sequence). The CDR3 spans 17 residues. CDR3 sequence (DNA): TGTGCCAGCAGCTCGATGGGCCCGAGCTCCTATAATTCACCCCTCCACTTT. Its translation: CASSSMGPSSYNSPLHF. Complete variable domain (other parts from reference TRBV5-5 and TRBJ1-6): DAGVTQSPTHLIKTRGQQVTLRCSPISGHKSVSWYQQVLGQGPQFIFQYYEKEERGRGNFPDRFSARQFPNYSSELNVNALLLGDSALYLCASSSMGPSSYNSPLHFGNGTRLTVT.

Turning to this clone: Other DNA variants within this sample encode the same CDR3. This sequence joins TRBV5-6 and TRBJ1-5; weak D call: TRBD1 (6 bases). This CDR3 has 14 residues. Trimming pared 4 bases from V and 7 bases from J, leaving 15 bases between. The germline gives CDR1 SGHDT, CDR2 YYEEEE. Here the CDR3 DNA reads TGTGCCAGCAGCCCGGGCCAGGGGCGACAGCCCCAGCATTTT. Encoded protein: CASSPGQGRQPQHF.

The V gene is TRBV4-2, the J gene TRBJ2-1, with TRBD2 matching over 10 bases. The J segment lost 5 bases and the V segment lost 1 base, leaving 2 bases of the junction unmatched. Germline CDR1 LGHNA, CDR2 YNFKEQ. The CDR3 has 15 residues. In DNA form, the CDR3 reads TGTGCCAGCAGCCAAGGAACTAGCGGGGACAATGAGCAGTTCTTC. This encodes CASSQGTSGDNEQFF.

The chain recombines TRBV11-2 with TRBJ2-1; D may be TRBD1 or TRBD2 (5 bases each). V was clipped by 5 bases and J by 12 bases, with 17 bases between them. CDR3 length: 13 residues. The germline V gene has CDR1 SGHAT and CDR2 FQNNGV. CDR3 region: CASSPNPGTLQFF. The CDR3, as DNA: TGTGCCAGCAGCCCAAATCCCGGGACGTTGCAGTTCTTC.

The rearrangement uses TRBV7-2 and TRBJ2-5; 7 bases align to TRBD1. V trimming: 4 bases; J trimming: 4 bases; junction bases outside the gene matches: 6. This CDR3 has 14 amino acids. CDR1 is SGHTA, CDR2 FQGNSA, per germline. In nucleotides, the CDR3 is TGTGCCAGCAGCTATATGACAGGGTCAGAGACCCAGTACTTC. This codes for CASSYMTGSETQYF.

The chain combines TRBV19 with TRBJ1-1, with D uncertain. CDR3 size: 14 residues. Germline-derived CDR1 and CDR2 are LNHDA and SQIVND (reference sequence). V dropped 3 bases and J dropped 0 bases, with 8 bases sitting between them. CDR3 amino acids: CASSIEQMNTEAFF. CDR3 sequence (DNA): TGTGCCAGTAGTATCGAACAGATGAACACTGAAGCTTTCTTT.

In the case of this clone: One end of the junction fails to match germline, which may point to a read error. The chain joins TRBV14 to TRBJ1-1; D unresolved. Germline CDR1 SGHDN, CDR2 FVKESK. The CDR3 totals 11 residues. The CDR3 bases are TGTGCCAGCAGCCCGGGCGGTTTGACCTTTTTT. Translation: CASSPGGLTFF. The full variable domain, in which reference TRBV14 and TRBJ1-1 provide the parts outside the CDR3, is EAGVTQFPSHSVIEKGQTVTLRCDPISGHDNLYWYRRVMGKEIKFLLHFVKESKQDESGMPNNRFLAERTGGTYSTLKVQPAELEDSGVYFCASSPGGLTFFGQGTRLTVV.

The chain is built from TRBV6-6 and TRBJ1-3; D not certain. The CDR3 extends over 14 amino acids. Between the trimmed V and J ends, which lost 7 bases and 0 bases, there was a span of 10 bases. Germline CDR1 and CDR2: MNHNY and SVGAGI (reference sequence). The CDR3 bases are TGTGCCAGCAAGGGATACCTCTCTGGAAACACCATATATTTT. This encodes CASKGYLSGNTIYF.

The chain joins TRBV5-1 to TRBJ2-5; a possible D gene is TRBD2 (6 bases). Germline V gene lookup returns CDR1 SGHRS and CDR2 YFSETQ. Between the trimmed V and J ends, which lost 4 bases and 2 bases, there was a span of 15 bases. The CDR3 loop spans 15 amino acids. CDR3 protein: CASSPRGGPQETQYF. The DNA of the CDR3 is TGCGCCAGCAGCCCCCGGGGAGGACCACAAGAGACCCAGTACTTC.

The chain links TRBV19 to TRBJ2-4; D is unresolved. V lost 4 bases and J 7 bases, leaving 11 bases between the germline ends. Germline loops: CDR1 LNHDA, CDR2 SQIVND (reference sequence). This CDR3 region has 13 residues. CDR3 in DNA: TGTGCCAGTAGTACCTCGGCTTTGAACATTCAGTACTTC. Translation gives CASSTSALNIQYF.

This clone was seen a single time. The J gene is TRBJ2-1, the V gene TRBV2, with 10 bases aligning to TRBD2. The germline V gene has CDR1 SNHLY and CDR2 FYNNEI. Trimming removed 5 bases from V and 5 bases from J; junction bases left unmatched: 9. This CDR3 contains 16 residues. Written as DNA, the CDR3 is TGTGCCAGCAGTCCGTTGACTAGCGGGCAACACAATGAGCAGTTCTTC. Translation gives CASSPLTSGQHNEQFF.

This clone appeared a single time. V gene TRBV19 combines with J gene TRBJ1-3, with D possibly being TRBD1 (6 bases). The V and J ends lost 4 bases and 2 bases respectively, with 15 bases between them. Germline CDR1 LNHDA, CDR2 SQIVND (reference sequence). The CDR3 extends over 16 amino acids. The CDR3 sequence: CASSTLWTAAGNTIYF. The CDR3 DNA sequence: TGTGCCAGTAGTACCCTTTGGACAGCGGCTGGAAACACCATATATTTT.

The chain uses TRBV5-6 and TRBJ2-3; no clear D gene. Trimming stripped 4 bases from V and 3 bases from J, with 3 bases between. CDR3 length: 11 amino acids. The V gene's germline CDR1 is SGHDT and CDR2 YYEEEE. The DNA for the CDR3 is TGTGCCAGCAGCGATACAGATACGCAGTATTTT. Encoded protein: CASSDTDTQYF.

This CDR3 reads CASSFDSAINYGYTF. CDR3 DNA sequence: TGTGCCAGCAGCTTCGACAGCGCGATTAACTATGGCTACACCTTC. The chain employs TRBV27 and TRBJ1-2; weak D call: TRBD1 (5 bases). CDR1 MNHEY and CDR2 SMNVEV come from the germline V gene (reference sequence). Between the trimmed V and J ends, which lost 6 bases and 1 base, there was a span of 15 bases. CDR3 size: 15 residues.

The rearrangement uses TRBV5-5 and TRBJ1-2; TRBD1 agrees at 10 bases. Germline-derived CDR1 and CDR2 are SGHKS and YYEKEE (reference sequence). The CDR3 runs to 16 residues. With 3 bases clipped from V and 2 bases from J, the junction kept 7 bases outside the gene matches. CDR3 in DNA: TGTGCCAGCAGCTATAGACAGGGGGCGCCGAACTATGGCTACACCTTC. It specifies CASSYRQGAPNYGYTF.

The chain carries TRBV9 and TRBJ1-6; D may be TRBD1 (6 bases). The CDR3 spans 16 residues. V lost 4 bases and J lost 6, with 17 bases in between. CDR1 is SGDLS, CDR2 YYNGEE, per germline. Here the CDR3 reads CASSRAAGQFNSPLHF. The CDR3 region has the DNA TGTGCCAGCAGCCGCGCTGCCGGACAGTTTAATTCACCCCTCCACTTT.

This clone was recorded once. Additional DNA sequences in this sample encode the identical CDR3. This chain connects TRBV5-1 to TRBJ2-7; 7 positions match TRBD1. The CDR3 totals 14 residues. The J segment lost 1 base and the V segment lost 4 bases, leaving 5 bases of the junction unmatched. Germline CDR1 is SGHRS and CDR2 is YFSETQ. The CDR3 bases are TGCGCCAGCAGCCGGGACAGTTCATCCTACGAGCAGTACTTC. Its protein product is CASSRDSSSYEQYF.

The V and J genes are TRBV12-5 and TRBJ2-5; possibly TRBD2 for D (5 bases). The germline V and J ends were trimmed by 8 bases and 6 bases, with 16 bases remaining between them. Germline assignment: CDR1 LGHNT and CDR2 FRNRAP. The CDR3 totals 13 residues. CDR3 sequence reads: CASRETVVKTQYF. As DNA, the CDR3 is TGTGCTAGTAGGGAGACGGTGGTGAAGACCCAGTACTTC.

This rearrangement joins TRBV5-1 to TRBJ1-2, with D perhaps TRBD1 (6 bases). V lost 5 bases to trimming and J lost 7 bases, with 21 bases between them. Per the germline V gene, CDR1 is SGHRS and CDR2 is YFSETQ. This CDR3 spans 15 amino acids. CDR3 DNA: TGCGCCAGCAGGACAGAGACAGGCTCTTGGGGTGGCTACACCTTC. The encoded protein is CASRTETGSWGGYTF.

The V and J genes are TRBV9 and TRBJ1-6, with 8 bases aligning to TRBD1. V gave up 0 bases and J gave up 10 bases; unmatched junction bases: 3. CDR1 is SGDLS, CDR2 YYNGEE, per germline. The CDR3 spans 14 residues. CDR3 loop: CASSVGTGRSPLHF. The CDR3 bases are TGTGCCAGCAGCGTAGGGACAGGGAGGTCACCCCTCCACTTT.

On this clone itself: At the DNA level, this CDR3 is encoded by other sequences in the same sample as well. The chain has TRBV5-1 and TRBJ2-6; D is unclear. The CDR3 length is 14 residues. The germline CDR1 and CDR2 sequences are SGHRS and YFSETQ. The V gene lost 0 bases and the J gene lost 0 bases, with 1 base spanning the gap. CDR3 in amino acids: CASSLGSGANVLTF. CDR3 nucleotides: TGCGCCAGCAGCTTGGGCTCTGGGGCCAACGTCCTGACTTTC.

V gene TRBV30 combines with J gene TRBJ1-3; no clear D gene. The CDR3 loop spans 21 amino acids. CDR1 is GTSNPN, CDR2 SVGIG, per germline (reference sequence). Trimming removed 4 bases at V and 0 bases at J, with 31 bases between. CDR3 bases: TGTGCCTGGATGTTCACCGACGTTACATTCCCCACACCCCTCTCTGGAAACACCATATATTTT. Translating it yields CAWMFTDVTFPTPLSGNTIYF.

This chain connects TRBV18 to TRBJ2-7; D may match TRBD1 or TRBD2 (5 bases each). The CDR3 is 13 residues long. The V gene lost 6 bases and the J gene lost 5 bases, with 14 bases spanning the gap. Germline V gene lookup returns CDR1 KGHSH and CDR2 LQKENI. The DNA of the CDR3 is TGTGCCAGCTCCCCCCTCCGGGGCAACGAGCAGTACTTC. Its translation is CASSPLRGNEQYF. The variable domain in full, with the rest retrieved from reference TRBV18 and TRBJ2-7, is NAGVMQNPRHLVRRRGQEARLRCSPMKGHSHVYWYRQLPEEGLKFMVYLQKENIIDESGMPKERFSAEFPKEGPSILRIQQVVRGDSAAYFCASSPLRGNEQYFGPGTRLTVT.

The table lists this clone with a count of one. The J gene is TRBJ1-6, the V gene TRBV25-1, with D possibly being TRBD1 (5 bases). The CDR3 length is 15 residues. The V end was cut by 3 bases, the J end by 5 bases, with 11 bases between. Germline V gene data show CDR1 as MGHDK and CDR2 as SYGVNS. In nucleotides, the CDR3 is TGTGCCAGCAGTGAGGCAGGGAGGGATAATTCACCCCTCCACTTT. This codes for CASSEAGRDNSPLHF.